Following are 2 T cell receptor beta chains from one sample sequenced in a study of T cells and copy number aberrations in small-cell lung cancer. Some clones are missing from TCRdb's copy, which holds only in-frame ones; the method was immunoSEQ multiplex PCR. This table has roughly 9,800 clones, over 75% appearing once. Sequenced input: normal tissue next to the tumor. The receptors here all came from a man in his sixties with small cell lung cancer.

This sequence joins TRBV10-3 and TRBJ2-5; D is ambiguous. The germline gives CDR1 ENHRY, CDR2 SYGVKD. The CDR3 covers 12 residues. With 1 base removed from V and 2 bases from J, the gap between germline ends came to 2 bases. In DNA, the CDR3 is TGTGCCATCAGTGAGTGGCAAGAGACCCAGTACTTC. This gives the protein CAISEWQETQYF.

The rearrangement uses TRBV7-2 and TRBJ2-1; D gene unclear. Trimming shortened V by 3 bases and J by 3 bases, and 12 bases separated the two germline ends. The CDR3 runs to 15 residues. CDR1 is SGHTA, CDR2 FQGNSA, per germline. The CDR3 here is CASSFEASFYNEQFF. CDR3 in DNA: TGTGCCAGCAGCTTCGAAGCATCCTTCTACAATGAGCAGTTCTTC.